One T cell receptor beta chain is described in this entry. This sample stems from a study of blood T cell repertoires in COVID-19. About the study: Samples taken during acute and convalescent COVID-19 were collected in the United States, Italy and Spain. From T cells, B-cell-depleted T cells, or PBMCs came the material, which was cDNA or gDNA.

In the study's own analysis: Nucleated cell counts were estimated from reference gene primer amplification. The repertoire was sequenced with immunoSEQ multiplex PCR; TCRdb's copy has only in-frame clones and lacks some. That table supplies the V and J calls and clone size; D and trimming were determined from the DNA. The sample includes roughly 340,000 clones, under 95% of them seen just once. This TCR came from a woman in her late teens or twenties who had recovered from COVID-19. The sequenced material came from peripheral blood.

For the CDR3, the DNA is TGTGCCAGCACTACGACTAGCGGCAATGAGCAGTTCTTC. It encodes CASTTTSGNEQFF. The chain links TRBV7-2 to TRBJ2-1; 9 bases align to TRBD2. Germline V gene data show CDR1 as SGHTA and CDR2 as FQGNSA. V lost 7 bases, J lost 6 bases, and 4 bases stayed unmatched. This CDR3 has 13 residues. Using reference TRBV7-2 and TRBJ2-1 for the parts outside the CDR3, the full variable domain is GAGVSQSPSNKVTEKGKDVELRCDPISGHTALYWYRQSLGQGLEFLIYFQGNSAPDKSGLPSDRFSAERTGGSVSTLTIQRTQQEDSAVYLCASTTTSGNEQFFGPGTRLTVL.